Listed below are T cell receptor beta chains from one sample, sequenced in a study of OX40 agonist ivuxolimab in advanced cancers. This table comes from immunoSEQ multiplex PCR, and its TCRdb copy is limited to in-frame clones, with some not included. The sample holds 80,000 to 95,000 clones, more than 75% seen once. This material consisted of CD4+ or CD8+ T cells sorted from blood, taken in a trial of the OX40 agonist ivuxolimab. Receptors were obtained from an adult with an advanced solid tumor such as melanoma, head and neck, liver or kidney cancer. The conserved cysteine and the conserved F or W are not part of the CDR3 here. Each record gives: V gene, J gene, CDR3 protein.

>TRBV5-1|TRBJ2-5
ASSSTDRGLVETQY
>TRBV19|TRBJ1-1
ASSKRQGSTEAF
>TRBV4-3|TRBJ2-5
ASSQGIAGGETQY
>TRBV6-5|TRBJ2-1
ASSYLTSGSPDEQF
>TRBV4-3|TRBJ1-5
ASSPQRGLDQPQH
>TRBV19|TRBJ1-6
ASAGGGNSPLH
>TRBV5-1|TRBJ2-3
ASSLSSGGADTQY
>TRBV18|TRBJ1-3
ASSPLPDKNTIY
>TRBV30|TRBJ2-1
AWTLAGLHNEQF
>TRBV5-1|TRBJ2-3
ASSLGRDTSTDTQY
>TRBV18|TRBJ2-2
ASSPQGKGAGELF
>TRBV28|TRBJ2-3
ASSPSTGREGLTQY
>TRBV7-9|TRBJ2-5
ASSLGLAGGVLETQY
>TRBV28|TRBJ1-3
ASRGSGNTIY
>TRBV5-4|TRBJ1-6
ASSSYSLSNSPLH
>TRBV27|TRBJ2-2
ASSVGLAGGNTGELF